This TCR beta chain was sequenced in a study of T cell responses to AZD1222 COVID-19 vaccine. Overall study findings and caveats: AZD1222 recipients seropositive at baseline numbered only six or seven. Spike-spanning, vaccine-associated CD4 TCRs were dominant at 160-218 and 743-854. Most donors were white British, females outnumbered males, and clonal diversity was possibly underestimated. Unmutated variant regions are reportedly targeted by nearly half of spike-specific TCRs.

V shed 2 bases and J shed 1 base, with 24 bases lying between them. In germline, CDR1 is SNHLY, CDR2 FYNNEI. The CDR3 sequence is 20 residues long. A remark on this clone: Antigen: not known.

The method was immunoSEQ multiplex PCR; TCRdb's version includes in-frame clones alone and lacks a portion of them. Of about 120,000 clones in the sample, just under 95% are singletons; the top ten hold 2.5% to 3%. V is TRBV2 and J is TRBJ2-4, with D perhaps TRBD2 (5 bases). Sequencing used peripheral blood, obtained on day 0 of AZD1222 vaccination. The clonotype was recovered from an adult in good health. CDR3 sequence (DNA): TGTGCCAGCAGTGAAATATTGGACTCAGCCTTTTTTGGCGCCAAAAACATTCAGTACTTC. Protein sequence: CASSEILDSAFFGAKNIQYF.